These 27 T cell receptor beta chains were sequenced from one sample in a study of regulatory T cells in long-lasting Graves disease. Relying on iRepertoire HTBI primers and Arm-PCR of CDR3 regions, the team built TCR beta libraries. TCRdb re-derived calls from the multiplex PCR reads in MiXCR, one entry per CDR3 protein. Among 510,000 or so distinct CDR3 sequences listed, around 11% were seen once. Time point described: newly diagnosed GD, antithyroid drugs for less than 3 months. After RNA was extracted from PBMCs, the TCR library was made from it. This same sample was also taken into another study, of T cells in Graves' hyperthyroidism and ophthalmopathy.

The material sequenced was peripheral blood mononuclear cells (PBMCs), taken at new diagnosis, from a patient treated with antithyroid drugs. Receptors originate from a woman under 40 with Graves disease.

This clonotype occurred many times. CDR3 bases: TGTGCCAGCAGCTTAGGGGGGGTTTACAATGAGCAGTTCTTC. Translated, it gives CASSLGGVYNEQFF. V usage is TRBV11-3 and J usage is TRBJ2-1, with D possibly being TRBD2 (6 bases). V lost 1 base and J lost 4, with 8 bases in between. The germline CDR1 and CDR2 sequences are SGHNT and YENEEA. CDR3 size: 14 residues.

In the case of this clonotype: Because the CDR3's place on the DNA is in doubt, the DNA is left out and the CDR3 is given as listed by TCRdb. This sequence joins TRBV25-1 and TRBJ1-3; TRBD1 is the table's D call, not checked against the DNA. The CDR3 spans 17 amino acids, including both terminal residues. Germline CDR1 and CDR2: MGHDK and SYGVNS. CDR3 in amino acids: CASSEWGGGSLGNTTYF.

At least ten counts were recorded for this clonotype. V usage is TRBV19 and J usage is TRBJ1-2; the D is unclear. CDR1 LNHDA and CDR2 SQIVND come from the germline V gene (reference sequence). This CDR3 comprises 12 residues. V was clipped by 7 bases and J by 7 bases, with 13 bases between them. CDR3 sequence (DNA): TGTGCCAGTAATATGGGGTTGGGTGGCTACACCTTC. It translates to CASNMGLGGYTF. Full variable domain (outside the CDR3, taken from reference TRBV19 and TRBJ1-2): DGGITQSPKYLFRKEGQNVTLSCEQNLNHDAMYWYRQDPGQGLRLIYYSQIVNDFQKGDIAEGYSVSREKKESFPLTVTSAQKNPTAFYLCASNMGLGGYTFGSGTRLTVV.

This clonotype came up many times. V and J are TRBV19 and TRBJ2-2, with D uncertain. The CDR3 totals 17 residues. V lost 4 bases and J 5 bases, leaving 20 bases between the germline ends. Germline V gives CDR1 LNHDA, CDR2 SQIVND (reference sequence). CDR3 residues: CASSTPFDPGWTGELFF. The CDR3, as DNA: TGTGCCAGTAGTACCCCGTTCGACCCAGGATGGACCGGGGAGCTGTTTTTT.

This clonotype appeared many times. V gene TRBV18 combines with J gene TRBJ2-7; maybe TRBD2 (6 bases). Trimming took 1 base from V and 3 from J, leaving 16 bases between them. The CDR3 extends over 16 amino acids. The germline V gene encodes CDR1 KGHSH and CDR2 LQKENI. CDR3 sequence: CASSPLAAGSGYEQYF. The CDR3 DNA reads TGTGCCAGCTCACCACTAGCGGCAGGGTCAGGCTACGAGCAGTACTTC.

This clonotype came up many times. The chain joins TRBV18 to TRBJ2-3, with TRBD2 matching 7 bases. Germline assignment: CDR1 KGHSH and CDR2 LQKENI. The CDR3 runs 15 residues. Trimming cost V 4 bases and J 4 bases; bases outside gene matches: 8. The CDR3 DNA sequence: TGTGCCAGCTCACACGGGACTACGAACGCAGATACGCAGTATTTT. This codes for CASSHGTTNADTQYF. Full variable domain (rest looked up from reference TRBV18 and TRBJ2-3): NAGVMQNPRHLVRRRGQEARLRCSPMKGHSHVYWYRQLPEEGLKFMVYLQKENIIDESGMPKERFSAEFPKEGPSILRIQQVVRGDSAAYFCASSHGTTNADTQYFGPGTRLTVL.

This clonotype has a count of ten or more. The CDR3 region is CASSFGGLGNSPLHF. The CDR3 DNA sequence: TGTGCCAGCAGCTTCGGGGGGCTCGGGAATTCACCCCTCCACTTT. This chain uses TRBV11-3 with TRBJ1-6, with a possible D match to TRBD1 (6 bases). The length of the CDR3 is 15 residues. CDR1 and CDR2 from the germline V gene are SGHNT and YENEEA. With 3 bases removed from V and 7 bases from J, the gap between germline ends came to 13 bases. Combining the CDR3 with reference TRBV11-3 and TRBJ1-6 gives the whole variable domain EAGVVQSPRYKIIEKKQPVAFWCNPISGHNTLYWYLQNLGQGPELLIRYENEEAVDDSQLPKDRFSAERLKGVDSTLKIQPAELGDSAVYLCASSFGGLGNSPLHFGNGTRLTVT.

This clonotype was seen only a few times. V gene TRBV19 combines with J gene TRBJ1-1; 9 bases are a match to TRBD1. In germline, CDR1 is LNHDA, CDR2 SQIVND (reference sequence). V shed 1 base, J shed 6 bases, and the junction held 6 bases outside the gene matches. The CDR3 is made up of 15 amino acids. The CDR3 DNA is TGTGCCAGTAGTATAGTTGTACAGGGGGCTCCTGAAGCTTTCTTT. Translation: CASSIVVQGAPEAFF.

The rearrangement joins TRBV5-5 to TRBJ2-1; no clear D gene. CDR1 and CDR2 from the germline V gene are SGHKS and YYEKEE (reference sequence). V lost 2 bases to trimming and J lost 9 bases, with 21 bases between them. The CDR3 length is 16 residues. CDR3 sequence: CASSFLNPTQASEQFF. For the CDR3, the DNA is TGTGCCAGCAGCTTCCTGAACCCGACGCAGGCGAGTGAGCAGTTCTTC.

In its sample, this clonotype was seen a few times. The CDR3 spells CASSSDREGQPQHF. CDR3 bases: TGTGCCAGCAGCTCGGACAGGGAGGGTCAGCCCCAGCATTTT. The chain links TRBV7-9 to TRBJ1-5; 8 nucleotides match TRBD1. The germline V gene has CDR1 SEHNR and CDR2 FQNEAQ (reference sequence). V was clipped by 4 bases and J by 6 bases; unmatched bases: 5. The CDR3 spans 14 residues.

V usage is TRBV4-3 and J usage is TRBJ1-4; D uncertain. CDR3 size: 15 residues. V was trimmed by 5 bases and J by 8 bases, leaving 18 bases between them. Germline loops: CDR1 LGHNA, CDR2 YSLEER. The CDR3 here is CASSKIWSGNEKLFF. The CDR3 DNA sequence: TGCGCCAGCAGCAAAATTTGGTCGGGAAACGAAAAACTGTTTTTT.

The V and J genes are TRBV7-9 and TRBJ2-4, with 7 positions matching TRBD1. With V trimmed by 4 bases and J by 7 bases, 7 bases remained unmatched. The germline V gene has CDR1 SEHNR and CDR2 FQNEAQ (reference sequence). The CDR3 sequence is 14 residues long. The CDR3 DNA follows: TGTGCCAGCAGCTGGGGACAGAAGCCGAACATTCAGTACTTC. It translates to CASSWGQKPNIQYF.

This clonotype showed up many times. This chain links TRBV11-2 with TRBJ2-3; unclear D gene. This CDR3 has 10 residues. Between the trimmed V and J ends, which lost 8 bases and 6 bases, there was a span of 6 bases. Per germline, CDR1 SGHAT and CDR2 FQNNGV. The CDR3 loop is CASLGDTQYF. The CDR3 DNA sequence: TGTGCCAGCTTAGGGGATACGCAGTATTTT.

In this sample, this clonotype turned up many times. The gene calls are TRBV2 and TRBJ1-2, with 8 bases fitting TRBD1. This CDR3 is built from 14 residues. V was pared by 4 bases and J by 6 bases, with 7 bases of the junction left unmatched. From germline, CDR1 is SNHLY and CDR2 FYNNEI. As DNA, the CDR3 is TGTGCCAGCAGTGTTTCCAGGGGGCGAAATGGCTACACCTTC. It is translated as CASSVSRGRNGYTF.

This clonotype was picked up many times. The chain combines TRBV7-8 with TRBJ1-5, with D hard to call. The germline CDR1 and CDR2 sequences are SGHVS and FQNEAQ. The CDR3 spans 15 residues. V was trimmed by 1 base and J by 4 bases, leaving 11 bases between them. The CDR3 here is CASSLGRLMNQPQHF. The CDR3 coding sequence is TGTGCCAGCAGCTTAGGAAGGCTTATGAATCAGCCCCAGCATTTT. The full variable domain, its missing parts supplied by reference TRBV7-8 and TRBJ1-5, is GAGVSQSPRYKVAKRGQDVALRCDPISGHVSLFWYQQALGQGPEFLTYFQNEAQLDKSGLPSDRFFAERPEGSVSTLKIQRTQQEDSAVYLCASSLGRLMNQPQHFGDGTRLSIL.

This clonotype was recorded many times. The CDR3 region has the DNA TGTGCCAGCAGCAATCCCGCCGGGACACTTCTGAACACTGAAGCTTTCTTT. Residues: CASSNPAGTLLNTEAFF. The chain links TRBV11-3 to TRBJ1-1; D may be TRBD1 (6 bases). CDR3 length: 17 amino acids. CDR1 is SGHNT and CDR2 is YENEEA in the germline V gene. Trimming removed 5 bases from V and 0 bases from J, with 19 bases in between. The full variable domain, completed using reference TRBV11-3 and TRBJ1-1, is EAGVVQSPRYKIIEKKQPVAFWCNPISGHNTLYWYLQNLGQGPELLIRYENEEAVDDSQLPKDRFSAERLKGVDSTLKIQPAELGDSAVYLCASSNPAGTLLNTEAFFGQGTRLTVV.

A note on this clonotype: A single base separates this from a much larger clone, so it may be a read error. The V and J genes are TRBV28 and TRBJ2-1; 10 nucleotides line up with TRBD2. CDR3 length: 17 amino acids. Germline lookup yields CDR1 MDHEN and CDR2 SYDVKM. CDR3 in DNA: TGTGCCGGCAGTTCACCTAGTAGCGGGAGGTCCCACAATGAGCAGTTCTTC. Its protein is CAGSSPSSGRSHNEQFF.

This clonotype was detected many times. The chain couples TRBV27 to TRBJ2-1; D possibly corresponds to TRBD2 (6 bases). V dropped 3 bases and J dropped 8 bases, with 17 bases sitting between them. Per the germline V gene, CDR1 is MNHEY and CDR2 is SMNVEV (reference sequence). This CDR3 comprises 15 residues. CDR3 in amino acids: CASSFRSGGAYEQFF. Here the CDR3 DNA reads TGTGCCAGCAGTTTTAGGTCAGGAGGGGCATATGAGCAGTTCTTC.

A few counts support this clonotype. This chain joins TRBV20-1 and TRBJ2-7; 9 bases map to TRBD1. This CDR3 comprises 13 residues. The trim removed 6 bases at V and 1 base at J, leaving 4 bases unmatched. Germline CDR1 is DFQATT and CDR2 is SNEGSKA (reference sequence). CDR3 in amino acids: CSADRGRSYEQYF. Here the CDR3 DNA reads TGCAGTGCGGACAGGGGAAGGTCCTACGAGCAGTACTTC.

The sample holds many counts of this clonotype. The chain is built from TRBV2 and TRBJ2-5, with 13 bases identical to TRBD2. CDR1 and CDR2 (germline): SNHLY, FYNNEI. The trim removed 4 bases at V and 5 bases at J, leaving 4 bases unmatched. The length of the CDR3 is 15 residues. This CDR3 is CASSATSGREETQYF. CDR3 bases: TGTGCCAGCAGTGCAACTAGCGGGAGGGAGGAGACCCAGTACTTC.

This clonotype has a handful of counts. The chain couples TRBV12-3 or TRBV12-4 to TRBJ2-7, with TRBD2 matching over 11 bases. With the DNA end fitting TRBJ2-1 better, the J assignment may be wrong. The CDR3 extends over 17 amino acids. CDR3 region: CASSHTLLAGGSNEQFF. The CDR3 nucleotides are TGTGCCAGCAGTCATACCCTTCTAGCGGGAGGTTCCAATGAGCAGTTCTTC.

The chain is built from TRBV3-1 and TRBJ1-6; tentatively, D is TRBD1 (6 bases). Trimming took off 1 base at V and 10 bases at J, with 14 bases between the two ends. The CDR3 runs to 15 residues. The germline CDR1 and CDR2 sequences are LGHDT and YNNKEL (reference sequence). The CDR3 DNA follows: TGTGCCAGCAGCCAAGCGACCGGGGGCCGATCACCCCTCCACTTT. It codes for CASSQATGGRSPLHF.

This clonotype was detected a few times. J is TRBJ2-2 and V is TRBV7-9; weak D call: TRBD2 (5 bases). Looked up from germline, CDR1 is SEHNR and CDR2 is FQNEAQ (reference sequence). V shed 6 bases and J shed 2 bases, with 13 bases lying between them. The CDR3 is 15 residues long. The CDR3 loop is CASSPRAENTGELFF. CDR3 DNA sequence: TGTGCCAGCAGTCCAAGAGCGGAAAACACCGGGGAGCTGTTTTTT.

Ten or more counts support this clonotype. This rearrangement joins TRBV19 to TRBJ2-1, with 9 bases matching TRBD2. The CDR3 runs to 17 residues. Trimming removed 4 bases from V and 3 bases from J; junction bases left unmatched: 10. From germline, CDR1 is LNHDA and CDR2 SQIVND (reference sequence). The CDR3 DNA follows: TGTGCCAGTAGTAAACGCTCCGGGACTAGCATCTACAATGAGCAGTTCTTC. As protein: CASSKRSGTSIYNEQFF.

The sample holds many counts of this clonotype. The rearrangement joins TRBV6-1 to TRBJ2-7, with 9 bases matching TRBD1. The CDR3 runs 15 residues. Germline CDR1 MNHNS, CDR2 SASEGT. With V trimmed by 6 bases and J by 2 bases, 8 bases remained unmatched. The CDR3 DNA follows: TGTGCCAGCAGCGCTACCGGGACAGGGCCCTACGAGCAGTACTTC. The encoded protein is CASSATGTGPYEQYF.

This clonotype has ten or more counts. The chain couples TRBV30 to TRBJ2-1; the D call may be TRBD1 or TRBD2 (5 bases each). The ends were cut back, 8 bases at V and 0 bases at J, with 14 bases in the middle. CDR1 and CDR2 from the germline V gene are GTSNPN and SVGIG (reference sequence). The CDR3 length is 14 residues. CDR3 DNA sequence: TGTGCCACAAACTCAGGGAGCTCCTACAATGAGCAGTTCTTC. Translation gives CATNSGSSYNEQFF.

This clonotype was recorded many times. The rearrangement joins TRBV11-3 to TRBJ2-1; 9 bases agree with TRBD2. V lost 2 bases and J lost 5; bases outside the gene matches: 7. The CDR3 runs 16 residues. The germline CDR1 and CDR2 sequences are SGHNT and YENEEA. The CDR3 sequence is CASSLSPGLADNEQFF. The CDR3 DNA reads TGTGCCAGCAGCTTATCTCCGGGACTAGCAGACAATGAGCAGTTCTTC.